This T cell receptor beta chain originates from a study of blood T cell repertoires in COVID-19. Study as a whole: Nucleic acid was either cDNA or gDNA, and it came from T cells, B-cell-depleted T cells, or PBMCs.

Original processing notes: Cell counts per sample came from amplifying reference gene primers. Here immunoSEQ multiplex PCR was the method, and the copy in TCRdb shows in-frame clones only, minus some. The V and J calls and clone size come from that table; D and trimming were worked out from the DNA. The sample comprises around 120,000 clones, roughly 79% of which are singletons, and approximately 25% rests with the top ten. CDR3 size: 12 residues. V was shortened by 4 bases and J by 6 bases, with 12 bases between the two germline ends. Per the germline V gene, CDR1 is GTSNPN and CDR2 is SVGIG (reference sequence).

The specimen sequenced was peripheral blood. The receptor comes from a human donor in a cohort sampled during active COVID-19. V usage is TRBV30 and J usage is TRBJ1-2; D might be TRBD1 (5 bases). CDR3 in DNA: TGTGCCTGGACCGACAGAGCTGATGGCTACACCTTC. Its protein is CAWTDRADGYTF.